These 30 T cell receptor beta chains were sequenced from one sample in a study of CD8+ T cells in alopecia areata. RNA, once extracted, was reverse transcribed into cDNA for use as the sequencing template. TCRdb keeps only in-frame clones here, not all; method: immunoSEQ multiplex PCR. The sample shows 290,000 or so clones, none of them appearing just once. Cutaneous lymph node cells were pooled, and they were sorted using CD4, CD8alpha, NKG2D, NKG2ACE and other markers. The sequenced material came from CD4+ T cells sorted from a lymph node. The receptors derive from a C3H/HeJ mouse with alopecia areata. This mouse strain has H2-k as its MHC haplotype.

About this clone itself: All gene names here are mouse names. The CDR3 extends 4 residues past the end of the read, so its final part is completed from the germline J gene. Distinct nucleotide sequences in the sample also encode this CDR3. The gene calls are TRBV14 and TRBJ2-3; 7 bases agree with TRBD2. The germline CDR1 and CDR2 sequences are SGHDT and FRDEAV. The CDR3 contains 14 residues. After removal of 3 bases from V and 1 base from J, the junction contained 2 bases not matched to a gene. The CDR3 bases that were read are TGTGCCAGCAGTTCCGGGACTGGTGCAGAA. Its translation is CASSSGTGAE. In full, the CDR3 is CASSSGTGAETLYF.

This clone was observed a handful of times. This may be a read error, as it is one base from a much larger clone. Gene names denote mouse genes. The read comes to an end 4 residues before the CDR3 does, leaving the germline J gene to fill in the end. The same CDR3 arises from other DNA sequences in this sample as well. The rearrangement links TRBV1 to TRBJ2-5, with unresolved D. In germline, CDR1 is NSQYPW, CDR2 LRSPGD (reference sequence). The CDR3 length is 12 residues. V was pared by 1 base and J by 2 bases, with 1 base between. The part of the CDR3 DNA that was read is TGCACCTGCAGTGCAGTCCAAGAC. This sequence encodes CTCSAVQD. The CDR3 in full is CTCSAVQDTQYF.

This clone has only a few counts. Gene names and germline match the mouse. Read coverage stops 4 residues before the CDR3 terminus; the germline J gene supplies the remainder. V is TRBV13-1 and J is TRBJ2-7, with 11 bases aligning to TRBD1. CDR1 and CDR2 from the germline V gene are NSHNY and SYGAGN. This CDR3 region has 15 residues. CDR3 protein: CASSAPGQGDYEQYF. The covered CDR3 bases are TGTGCCAGCAGTGCCCCGGGACAGGGGGATTAT.

Note on this clone: The gene symbols are mouse symbols. The sequence runs out 4 residues before the end of the CDR3; the remainder is reconstructed from the germline J gene. The chain is built from TRBV19 and TRBJ2-2; no definite D call. Trimming pared 2 bases from V and 2 bases from J, leaving 7 bases between. CDR3 length: 14 residues. Germline V gene data show CDR1 as FNHDT and CDR2 as SITEND (reference sequence). This CDR3 reads CASSILSNTGQLYF. The sequenced CDR3 bases are TGTGCCAGCAGTATCCTCTCGAACACCGGG.

Comments on this clone: Gene names denote mouse genes. The CDR3 region is CASGVTAYNSPLYF. The DNA read from the CDR3 is TGTGCCAGCGGTGTGACAGCCTATAATTCGCCC. The chain joins TRBV13-2 to TRBJ1-6; the D gene is possibly TRBD1 (5 bases). The read ends 3 residues before the CDR3 terminus; that terminus is restored from the germline J gene. TRBJ1-6 is assigned to the ORF class and has an uncertain function. The germline V and J ends were trimmed by 3 bases and 2 bases, with 6 bases remaining between them. Per germline, CDR1 NNHNN and CDR2 SYGAGS (reference sequence). The CDR3 sequence is 14 residues long.

The sample holds a few counts of this clone. The gene names here belong to mouse. The read ends 4 residues before the CDR3 terminus; that terminus is restored from the germline J gene. This chain links TRBV19 with TRBJ2-1; TRBD1 matches 7 bases. The CDR3 consists of 15 residues. Germline CDR1 and CDR2: FNHDT and SITEND (reference sequence). Unmatched junction bases numbered 7, after V lost 4 bases and J lost 3 bases. The chain's CDR3 is CASSPSTGVYAEQFF. CDR3 DNA, as far as it was read: TGTGCCAGCAGTCCCTCCACAGGGGTCTATGCT.

On this clone itself: Germline and genes here are mouse. At the DNA level, this CDR3 is encoded by other sequences in the same sample as well. The chain's CDR3 is CASSGLGGPYAEQFF. The covered CDR3 bases are TGTGCCAGCAGTGGACTGGGGGGGCCCTATGCT. This sequence joins TRBV13-3 and TRBJ2-1, with 12 positions matching TRBD2. The sequence runs out 4 residues before the end of the CDR3; the remainder is reconstructed from the germline J gene. The CDR3 is 15 residues long. J lost 3 bases, V lost 3 bases, and 1 base had no gene match. Germline-derived CDR1 and CDR2 are NNHDY and SYVADS.

Points on this clone: All gene names here are mouse names. Within the sample, other DNA sequences also encode this same CDR3. CDR3 DNA, as far as it was read: TGTGCTAGCAGTCCTCAGGGGGCTCAAGAC. It yields the protein CASSPQGAQD. The entire CDR3 protein is CASSPQGAQDTQYF. The rearrangement links TRBV29 to TRBJ2-5; TRBD1 matches at 8 bases. The CDR3 end lies 4 residues beyond the end of the read and is filled in from the germline J gene. With 5 bases clipped from V and 3 bases from J, the junction kept 4 bases outside the gene matches. This CDR3 contains 14 residues. The V gene's germline CDR1 is MSHET and CDR2 SYDVDS.

This clone was picked up a small number of times. Gene names follow the mouse nomenclature. CDR3 bases read: TGTGCCAGCGGTGATCGACAGGCAAATTCCTATAATTCGCCC. It encodes CASGDRQANSYNSP. The entire CDR3 protein is CASGDRQANSYNSPLYF. The V and J genes are TRBV13-2 and TRBJ1-6; D may be TRBD1 (6 bases). Coverage ceases 3 residues before the CDR3 finishes, and the germline J gene fills in the end. TRBJ1-6 is noted as an ORF with a role that remains uncertain. Germline CDR1 is NNHNN and CDR2 is SYGAGS (reference sequence). Trimming pared 1 base from V and 0 bases from J, leaving 11 bases between. The CDR3 has 17 residues.

To note about this clone: All gene names here are mouse names. The DNA ends 4 residues before the CDR3 does, and the rest of the CDR3 is filled in from the germline J gene. The rearrangement links TRBV19 to TRBJ2-3, with D unresolved. The V and J ends lost 2 bases and 0 bases respectively, with 10 bases between them. Per the germline V gene, CDR1 is FNHDT and CDR2 is SITEND (reference sequence). The CDR3 is made up of 15 amino acids. CDR3 residues: CASSILSASAETLYF. Partial CDR3 DNA: TGTGCCAGCAGTATTTTGTCAGCTAGTGCAGAA.

This clone was counted ten times or more. The genes are named according to mouse. The sample has other DNA sequences that encode this CDR3 too. This CDR3 reads CASSRTGGNSDYTF. The sequenced CDR3 bases are TGTGCCAGCAGTCGGACAGGGGGCAACTCC. The gene calls are TRBV19 and TRBJ1-2, with 11 positions matching TRBD1. Read sequence stops 4 residues before the CDR3 end, and the germline J gene provides the missing end. V was clipped by 4 bases and J by 2 bases; unmatched bases: 1. This CDR3 spans 14 amino acids. Germline lookup yields CDR1 FNHDT and CDR2 SITEND (reference sequence).

This clone was counted between two and nine times. Each gene name is a mouse one. The read ends 4 residues early relative to the CDR3; the germline J gene fills the gap. At the DNA level, this CDR3 is encoded by other sequences in the same sample as well. V is TRBV1 and J is TRBJ2-2; unclear D gene. This CDR3 region has 13 residues. Germline-derived CDR1 and CDR2 are NSQYPW and LRSPGD (reference sequence). V was trimmed by 1 base and J by 4 bases, leaving 4 bases between them. CDR3 protein: CTCSAGVTGQLYF. The CDR3 DNA, read in part, is TGCACCTGCAGTGCAGGGGTCACCGGG. The full variable domain, in which reference TRBV1 and TRBJ2-2 provide the parts outside the CDR3, is VTLLEQNPRWRLVPRGQAVNLRCILKNSQYPWMSWYQQDLQKQLQWLFTLRSPGDKEVKSLPGADYLATRVTDTELRLQVANMSQGRTLYCTCSAGVTGQLYFGEGSKLTVL.

Points on this clone: Gene names and germline match the mouse. The read finishes 4 residues shy of the CDR3 end, and the germline J gene is used to complete it. This rearrangement joins TRBV13-1 to TRBJ2-7, with a weak D call TRBD1 (6 bases). The CDR3 is 14 residues long. Germline V CDR1 and CDR2: NSHNY, SYGAGN. Trimming shortened V by 0 bases and J by 1 base, and 8 bases separated the two germline ends. The sequenced part of the CDR3 DNA is TGTGCCAGCAGTGATGACAGGGAATCCTAT. Residues: CASSDDRESY. The whole CDR3 reads CASSDDRESYEQYF.

Worth noting for this clone: Gene and germline names: mouse. Read data end 4 residues before the CDR3 end; the end is taken from the germline J gene. J is TRBJ2-5 and V is TRBV13-3; 8 nucleotides match TRBD2. The CDR3 length is 16 residues. Germline CDR1 NNHDY, CDR2 SYVADS. The CDR3 bases that were read are TGTGCCAGCAGTGAAGCCCCTCGGGGGGGCGAAGAC. Protein: CASSEAPRGGED. The full-length CDR3 reads as CASSEAPRGGEDTQYF.

Remarks on this clone: Gene names and germline refer to mouse. The missing CDR3 end, 4 residues past where the read stops, is filled in from the germline J gene. The sample carries other DNA sequences with the same CDR3. The V and J genes are TRBV13-2 and TRBJ2-5, with TRBD2 matching over 9 bases. CDR1 is NNHNN, CDR2 SYGAGS, per germline (reference sequence). This CDR3 is 14 amino acids long. J was trimmed by 2 bases and V by 5 bases; bases with no gene match: 3. The CDR3 is CASGSLGGQDTQYF. The part of the CDR3 DNA that was read is TGTGCCAGCGGCTCACTGGGGGGCCAAGAC.

This clone was picked up a small number of times. Gene names are the mouse ones. Read sequence stops 4 residues before the CDR3 end, and the germline J gene provides the missing end. The chain joins TRBV13-3 to TRBJ2-3, with TRBD2 identical over 9 bases. The CDR3 totals 15 residues. Germline V lookup: CDR1 NNHDY, CDR2 SYVADS. The CDR3 sequence is CASRAPGLGVETLYF. CDR3 DNA, as far as it was read: TGTGCCAGCAGGGCACCGGGACTGGGAGTAGAA.

This clone was counted a few times. The gene symbols are mouse symbols. The CDR3 goes on 4 residues after the read ends, and that part is filled in from the germline J gene. This sequence joins TRBV31 and TRBJ1-2, with D possibly matching TRBD1 (6 bases). The CDR3 is 13 amino acids. Germline CDR1 and CDR2: GKSSPN and SITVG. Trimming left V 1 base short and J 4 bases short, with 10 bases between. Partial CDR3 DNA: TGTGCCTGGAGTCACAGGGACGGCTCC. As protein: CAWSHRDGS. The full CDR3 sequence reads CAWSHRDGSDYTF.

Comments on this clone: Gene names are mouse gene names. Sequencing ends 4 residues short of the CDR3 end; the germline J gene provides the rest. The identical CDR3 is also encoded by other nucleotide sequences in the sample. The chain employs TRBV1 and TRBJ2-5, with D unresolved. This CDR3 has 13 residues. Per the germline V gene, CDR1 is NSQYPW and CDR2 is LRSPGD (reference sequence). The CDR3 loop is CTCSADLRDTQYF. The sequenced CDR3 bases are TGCACCTGCAGTGCAGATCTGCGAGAC.

Concerning this clone: Mouse names are used for the genes. The DNA read from the CDR3 is TGCACCTGCAGTGCAGACTGGGGGGACACCGGG. Encoded protein: CTCSADWGDTG. The entire CDR3 is CTCSADWGDTGQLYF. This chain joins TRBV1 and TRBJ2-2, with 8 bases that match TRBD2. The CDR3 goes on 4 residues after the read ends, and that part is filled in from the germline J gene. After removal of 0 bases from V and 3 bases from J, the junction contained 0 bases not matched to a gene. CDR1 and CDR2 from the germline V gene are NSQYPW and LRSPGD (reference sequence). The CDR3 is made up of 15 amino acids.

There are a few counts of this clone. Gene names refer to mouse genes. The CDR3 extends 4 residues past the end of the read, so its final part is completed from the germline J gene. The genes are TRBV13-3 and TRBJ1-1; D unresolved. This CDR3 comprises 10 residues. CDR1 and CDR2 (germline): NNHDY, SYVADS. The chain's CDR3 is CASTRQEVFF. Incomplete CDR3 DNA: TGTGCCAGCACCAGGCAA.

A few counts support this clone. Genes and germline come from the mouse. The DNA ends 4 residues before the CDR3 does, and the rest of the CDR3 is filled in from the germline J gene. V usage is TRBV19 and J usage is TRBJ2-7; TRBD2 agrees at 7 bases. Germline CDR1 FNHDT, CDR2 SITEND (reference sequence). CDR3 size: 14 residues. With V trimmed by 5 bases and J by 0 bases, 5 bases remained unmatched. CDR3 DNA, as far as it was read: TGTGCCAGCAGAGTCTGGGGGAGCTCCTAT. Its protein product is CASRVWGSSY. The full CDR3 protein is CASRVWGSSYEQYF.

For this clone: Germline and genes here are mouse. The CDR3 end is not reached by the read, which stops 4 residues before it; the germline J gene fills it in. Other DNA sequences of this sample code for an identical CDR3. The chain recombines TRBV19 with TRBJ2-1, with 10 bases matching TRBD2. The V gene's germline CDR1 is FNHDT and CDR2 SITEND (reference sequence). The CDR3 is 16 residues long. The V gene end was trimmed by 5 bases and the J gene end by 0 bases; junction bases not matched to a gene: 5. CDR3: CASSIRDWGNYAEQFF. The covered CDR3 bases are TGTGCCAGCAGCATTCGGGACTGGGGTAACTATGCT.

A word on this clone: Gene names and germline refer to mouse. The DNA ends 4 residues before the CDR3 does, and the rest of the CDR3 is filled in from the germline J gene. The sample contains more than one DNA sequence encoding this CDR3. The chain links TRBV13-1 to TRBJ1-1; possibly TRBD1 for D (5 bases). This CDR3 region has 14 residues. The germline CDR1 and CDR2 sequences are NSHNY and SYGAGN. The ends were cut back, 2 bases at V and 0 bases at J, with 8 bases in the middle. CDR3 in amino acids: CASSEWGANTEVFF. Incomplete CDR3 DNA: TGTGCCAGCAGTGAATGGGGGGCAAACACA.

Comments on this clone: A much larger clonotype is one base distant, so this may be a read error. Gene names and germline match the mouse. The read terminates 4 residues before the CDR3 end, so the remaining end is supplied by the germline J gene. In the same sample, other DNA sequences code for this CDR3. This chain joins TRBV13-3 and TRBJ2-1; possible D gene TRBD1, 6 bases. Germline loops: CDR1 NNHDY, CDR2 SYVADS. The CDR3 covers 12 residues. Deletions cut 5 bases from V and 4 bases from J, with 7 bases between. The CDR3 region is CASRDRYAEQFF. Incomplete CDR3 DNA: TGTGCCAGCAGGGACAGATATGCT.

This clone has just a few counts. Any gene name here is a mouse gene name. The read ends 3 residues before the CDR3 terminus; that terminus is restored from the germline J gene. The chain has TRBV13-2 and TRBJ1-6, with 8 bases fitting TRBD1. TRBJ1-6 is reported as an ORF; its role is uncertain. CDR3 length: 13 amino acids. Trimming cost V 8 bases and J 4 bases; bases outside gene matches: 2. Per the germline V gene, CDR1 is NNHNN and CDR2 is SYGAGS (reference sequence). The CDR3 protein is CARDRDYNSPLYF. The sequenced part of the CDR3 DNA is TGTGCCAGGGACAGGGATTATAATTCGCCC.

A word on this clone: All gene names here are mouse names. The missing CDR3 end, 4 residues past where the read stops, is filled in from the germline J gene. Other DNA sequences in this specimen translate into the identical CDR3. This chain uses TRBV19 with TRBJ1-1, with D tentatively TRBD1 (6 bases). V was cut by 4 bases and J by 4 bases, with 8 bases left in between. Germline V gene sequence: CDR1 FNHDT, CDR2 SITEND (reference sequence). This CDR3 has 12 amino acids. The DNA read from the CDR3 is TGTGCCAGCAGTCTACAGGGCACA. Encoded protein: CASSLQGT. The full CDR3 reads CASSLQGTEVFF.

This clone was observed a few times. This likely stems from a read error, as it lies one base from a far larger clone. Mouse gene names apply. Coverage ceases 4 residues before the CDR3 finishes, and the germline J gene fills in the end. Other DNA sequences of this sample code for an identical CDR3. The chain recombines TRBV13-1 with TRBJ2-1, with 10 bases aligning to TRBD2. Germline loops: CDR1 NSHNY, CDR2 SYGAGN. J was trimmed by 1 base and V by 5 bases; bases with no gene match: 3. CDR3 size: 15 residues. The CDR3 sequence: CASSQDWGNYAEQFF. The sequenced part of the CDR3 DNA is TGTGCCAGCAGCCAGGACTGGGGGAACTATGCT.

Remarks on this clone: The gene names here belong to mouse. From the germline J gene comes the end of the CDR3, since the read stops 4 residues before it. The chain couples TRBV13-2 to TRBJ2-1; 10 bases are shared with TRBD2. V was clipped by 3 bases and J by 3 bases; unmatched bases: 6. Germline values: CDR1 NNHNN, CDR2 SYGAGS (reference sequence). The length of the CDR3 is 16 residues. CDR3 region: CASGAPDWGLYAEQFF. Incomplete CDR3 DNA: TGTGCCAGCGGTGCCCCGGACTGGGGGCTCTATGCT.

This clone was detected only a few times. The listed genes are named as in mouse. The read finishes 4 residues shy of the CDR3 end, and the germline J gene is used to complete it. Different DNA sequences within this sample yield the same CDR3. J is TRBJ2-1 and V is TRBV5; 9 bases fit TRBD1. This CDR3 region has 15 residues. Germline trimming cut 3 bases from V and 1 base from J; bases unmatched to any gene: 1. Germline V lookup: CDR1 LGHNA, CDR2 YNLKQL (reference sequence). The sequenced CDR3 bases are TGTGCCAGCAGCCAGGGGACAGGGAACTATGCT. Residues: CASSQGTGNYA. The entire CDR3 protein reads CASSQGTGNYAEQFF.

This clone was counted many times. These gene names are mouse names. The sequenced fragment ends 4 residues before the CDR3 boundary, so the rest is inferred from the germline J gene. This specimen includes other DNA sequences encoding the same CDR3. The chain carries TRBV1 and TRBJ2-5, with a weak D call TRBD1 (5 bases). Trimming took off 1 base at V and 0 bases at J, with 8 bases between the two ends. CDR1 is NSQYPW, CDR2 LRSPGD, per germline (reference sequence). The length of the CDR3 is 15 residues. The covered CDR3 bases are TGCACCTGCAGTGCAGGAGGGGTTAACCAAGAC. It specifies CTCSAGGVNQD. The entire CDR3 reads CTCSAGGVNQDTQYF.